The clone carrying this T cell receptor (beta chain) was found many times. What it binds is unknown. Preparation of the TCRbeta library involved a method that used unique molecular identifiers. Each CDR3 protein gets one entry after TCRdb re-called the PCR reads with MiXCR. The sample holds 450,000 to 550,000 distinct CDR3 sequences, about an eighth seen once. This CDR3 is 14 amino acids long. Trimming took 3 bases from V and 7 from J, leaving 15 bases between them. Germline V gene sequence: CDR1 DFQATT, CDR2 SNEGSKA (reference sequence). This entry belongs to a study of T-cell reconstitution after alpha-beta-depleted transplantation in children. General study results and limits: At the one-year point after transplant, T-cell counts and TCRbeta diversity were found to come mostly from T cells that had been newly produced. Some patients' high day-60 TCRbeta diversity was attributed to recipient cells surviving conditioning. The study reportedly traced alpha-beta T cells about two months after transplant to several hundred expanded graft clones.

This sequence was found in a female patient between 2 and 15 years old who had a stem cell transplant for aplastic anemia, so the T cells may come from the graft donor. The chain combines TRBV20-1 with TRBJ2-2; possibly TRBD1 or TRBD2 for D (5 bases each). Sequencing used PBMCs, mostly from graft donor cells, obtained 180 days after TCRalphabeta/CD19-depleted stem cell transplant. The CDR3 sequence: CSARGTSGVGELFF. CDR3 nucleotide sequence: TGCAGTGCTAGGGGGACCTCTGGGGTCGGGGAGCTGTTTTTT.